Presented here are 7 T cell receptor beta chains from one specimen sequenced in a study of cytomegalovirus exposure and HLA in healthy donors. Researchers ran the PCR with 60 Vbeta and 13 Jbeta primers. Using immunoSEQ multiplex PCR, the repertoire was profiled, and TCRdb retains in-frame clones only, with some absent. The table records 130,000 to 150,000 clones, approximately 73% of them present only once. The sequencing input was PBMCs. The receptors come from a human donor in good health.

The V gene is TRBV11-3, the J gene TRBJ2-3, with 13 bases fitting TRBD2. Germline lookup yields CDR1 SGHNT and CDR2 YENEEA. The CDR3 covers 16 residues. V was clipped by 4 bases and J by 3 bases; unmatched bases: 4. The CDR3 bases are TGTGCCAGCAGCTCCGGACTAGCGGGAGTAACAGATACGCAGTATTTT. This sequence encodes CASSSGLAGVTDTQYF.

V gene TRBV5-1 combines with J gene TRBJ2-1; TRBD2 agrees at 14 bases. V shed 4 bases and J 7 bases; nucleotides not matched to a gene: 13. This CDR3 region has 18 residues. CDR1 and CDR2 (germline): SGHRS, YFSETQ. The CDR3 DNA reads TGCGCCAGCAGCAAGACTAGCGGGAGGGAGGGATCGTGGAATGAGCAGTTCTTC. The encoded protein is CASSKTSGREGSWNEQFF.

V is TRBV13 and J is TRBJ2-3, with D possibly TRBD2 on 7 matching bases. Germline V gene sequence: CDR1 PRHDT, CDR2 FYEKMQ (reference sequence). The CDR3 extends over 15 amino acids. V was trimmed by 3 bases and J by 4 bases, leaving 14 bases between them. Here the CDR3 reads CASSFGGEGADTQYF. The CDR3, as DNA: TGTGCCAGCAGCTTTGGGGGGGAGGGGGCAGATACGCAGTATTTT.

The V gene is TRBV7-8, the J gene TRBJ2-3, with 7 bases lining up with TRBD1. V lost 5 bases and J lost 1; bases outside the gene matches: 6. This CDR3 comprises 15 residues. Per germline, CDR1 SGHVS and CDR2 FQNEAQ. CDR3 in DNA: TGTGCCAGCAGCCCTACAGGGGATGGCACAGATACGCAGTATTTT. This sequence encodes CASSPTGDGTDTQYF.

The chain links TRBV30 to TRBJ1-3, with 8 bases aligning to TRBD1. Germline CDR1 and CDR2: GTSNPN and SVGIG (reference sequence). The CDR3 loop spans 14 amino acids. V was clipped by 4 bases and J by 7 bases; unmatched bases: 9. In nucleotides, the CDR3 is TGTGCCTGGACCACCGGGACAGGATTTAACACCATATATTTT. It specifies CAWTTGTGFNTIYF.

The CDR3 region is CASSSRTGLVYTEAFF. The CDR3 DNA sequence: TGTGCCAGCAGTTCACGGACAGGGCTTGTTTACACTGAAGCTTTCTTT. J is TRBJ1-1 and V is TRBV27; 8 bases agree with TRBD1. CDR1 MNHEY and CDR2 SMNVEV come from the germline V gene (reference sequence). After removal of 4 bases from V and 3 bases from J, the junction contained 10 bases not matched to a gene. The CDR3 is 16 residues long.

The chain links TRBV6-1 to TRBJ2-3; D is possibly TRBD1 (5 bases). The germline V gene has CDR1 MNHNS and CDR2 SASEGT. The CDR3 has 18 residues. Trimming pared 6 bases from V and 2 bases from J, leaving 24 bases between. The CDR3 bases are TGTGCCAGCAGGGAACCGAGGTGGCAGGGCGGTTCCACAGATACGCAGTATTTT. Protein product: CASREPRWQGGSTDTQYF.